The text below deals with one T cell receptor beta chain. These data originate in a study of CD8+ T cells in alopecia areata. The CDR3 spans 15 residues. Germline V lookup: CDR1 SGHDT, CDR2 YYEEEE. Trimming shortened V by 4 bases and J by 0 bases, and 8 bases separated the two germline ends. Indicated treatment: oral pan-JAK inhibitor, 5-10 mg twice daily. Investigators isolated RNA and reverse transcribed it into cDNA to act as the sequencing template. Measured with immunoSEQ multiplex PCR; TCRdb has only the in-frame clones, and not every one. The sample contains about 210,000 clones, about 58% of which appear only once.

This sequence was found in a human donor with alopecia areata. This sequence joins TRBV5-6 and TRBJ2-6, with D hard to call. The source was CD4+ T cells sorted from blood, collected at week 4, from a patient treated with tofacitinib. CDR3 residues: CASSPSSSGANVLTF. In DNA form, the CDR3 reads TGTGCCAGCAGCCCATCCAGCTCTGGGGCCAACGTCCTGACTTTC.